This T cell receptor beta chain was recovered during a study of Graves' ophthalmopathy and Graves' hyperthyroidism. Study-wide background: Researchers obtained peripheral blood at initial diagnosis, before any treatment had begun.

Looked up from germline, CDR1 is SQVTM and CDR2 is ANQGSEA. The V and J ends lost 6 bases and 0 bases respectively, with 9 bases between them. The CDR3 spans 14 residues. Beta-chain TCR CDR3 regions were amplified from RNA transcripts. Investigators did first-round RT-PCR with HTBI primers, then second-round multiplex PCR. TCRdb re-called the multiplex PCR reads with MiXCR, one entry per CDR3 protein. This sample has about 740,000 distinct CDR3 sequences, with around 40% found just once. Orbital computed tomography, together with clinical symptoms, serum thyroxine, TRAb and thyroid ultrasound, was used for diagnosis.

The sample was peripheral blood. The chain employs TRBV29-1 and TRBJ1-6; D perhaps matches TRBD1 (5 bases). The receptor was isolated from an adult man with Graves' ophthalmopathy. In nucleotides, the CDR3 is TGCAGCGTCCGGGGGAGCTCCTATAATTCACCCCTCCACTTT. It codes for CSVRGSSYNSPLHF.